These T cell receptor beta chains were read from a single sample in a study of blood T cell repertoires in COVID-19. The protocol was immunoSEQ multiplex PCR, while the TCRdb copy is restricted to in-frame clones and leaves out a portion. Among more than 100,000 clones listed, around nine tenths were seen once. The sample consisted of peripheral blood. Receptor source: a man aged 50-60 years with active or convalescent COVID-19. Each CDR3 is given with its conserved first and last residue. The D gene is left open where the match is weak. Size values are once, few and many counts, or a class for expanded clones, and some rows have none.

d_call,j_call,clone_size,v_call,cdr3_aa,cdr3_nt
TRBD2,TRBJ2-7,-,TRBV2,CASIMGRASSYEQYF,TGTGCCAGCATCATGGGGAGGGCCAGCTCCTACGAGCAGTACTTC
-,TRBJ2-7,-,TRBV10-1,CASSPGTTHEQYF,TGCGCCAGCAGTCCCGGGACAACGCACGAGCAGTACTTC
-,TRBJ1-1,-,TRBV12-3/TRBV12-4,CASSTYRNTEAFF,TGTGCCAGCAGCACATACAGGAACACTGAAGCTTTCTTT
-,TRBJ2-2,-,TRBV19,CASSPVRANTGELFF,TGTGCCAGTAGTCCGGTCAGGGCTAACACCGGGGAGCTGTTTTTT
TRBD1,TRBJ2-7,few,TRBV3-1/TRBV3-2,CASSPRQGQSTEQYF,TGTGCCAGCAGCCCCAGACAGGGACAAAGTACCGAGCAGTACTTC
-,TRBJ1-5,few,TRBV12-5,CASGLLDRGNQPQHF,TGTGCTAGTGGTTTGCTCGATCGGGGCAATCAGCCCCAGCATTTT
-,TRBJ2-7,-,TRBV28,CASSWGREQYF,TGTGCCAGCTCTTGGGGGCGTGAGCAGTACTTC
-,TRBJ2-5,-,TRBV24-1,CATSDPQETQYF,TGTGCCACCAGTGACCCGCAAGAGACCCAGTACTTC
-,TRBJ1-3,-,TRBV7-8,CASSPLTRGVSGNTIYF,TGTGCCAGCAGTCCCCTGACTAGAGGGGTCTCTGGAAACACCATATATTTT
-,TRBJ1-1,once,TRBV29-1,CSGRTDNTEAFF,TGCAGCGGACGGACAGACAACACTGAAGCTTTCTTT
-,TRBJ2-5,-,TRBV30,CAWSVGAPETQYF,TGTGCCTGGAGTGTGGGGGCCCCGGAGACCCAGTACTTC
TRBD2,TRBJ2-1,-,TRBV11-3,CASSPTPKRGIGHNEQFF,TGTGCCAGCAGCCCGACCCCTAAGCGGGGTATAGGTCACAATGAGCAGTTCTTC
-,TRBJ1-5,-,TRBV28,CASSPSQDTIRPQHF,TGTGCCAGCAGTCCCAGCCAGGACACGATCAGACCCCAGCATTTT
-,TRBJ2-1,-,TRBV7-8,CASSEISGTLSYNEQFF,TGTGCCAGCAGCGAGATCAGCGGTACTCTCTCCTACAATGAGCAGTTCTTC
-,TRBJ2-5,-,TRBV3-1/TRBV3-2,CASSQGRGVEETQYF,TGTGCCAGCTCCCAGGGGAGGGGGGTCGAAGAGACCCAGTACTTC
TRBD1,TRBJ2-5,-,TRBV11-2,CASSLALGTVVVETQYF,TGTGCCAGCAGCTTAGCTCTAGGGACAGTAGTCGTCGAGACCCAGTACTTC
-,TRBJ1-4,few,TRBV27,CASSLQGGRGRNEKLFF,TGTGCCAGCAGTTTGCAGGGAGGGCGGGGACGTAATGAAAAACTGTTTTTT
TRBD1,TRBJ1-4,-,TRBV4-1,CASSQEGQGAGNEKLFF,TGCGCCAGCAGCCAAGAGGGACAGGGGGCAGGTAATGAAAAACTGTTTTTT
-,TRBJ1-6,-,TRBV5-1,CASSLDGGESPLHF,TGCGCCAGCAGCTTGGATGGGGGCGAGTCACCCCTCCACTTT
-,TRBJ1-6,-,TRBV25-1,CASTSWGDNSPLHF,TGTGCCAGCACTTCGTGGGGAGATAATTCACCCCTCCACTTT
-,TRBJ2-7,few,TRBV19,CASSIPGYEQYF,TGTGCCAGTAGTATTCCAGGGTACGAGCAGTACTTC
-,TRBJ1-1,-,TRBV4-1,CASSQAVGSAFF,TGCGCCAGCAGCCAAGCCGTCGGTAGCGCTTTCTTT